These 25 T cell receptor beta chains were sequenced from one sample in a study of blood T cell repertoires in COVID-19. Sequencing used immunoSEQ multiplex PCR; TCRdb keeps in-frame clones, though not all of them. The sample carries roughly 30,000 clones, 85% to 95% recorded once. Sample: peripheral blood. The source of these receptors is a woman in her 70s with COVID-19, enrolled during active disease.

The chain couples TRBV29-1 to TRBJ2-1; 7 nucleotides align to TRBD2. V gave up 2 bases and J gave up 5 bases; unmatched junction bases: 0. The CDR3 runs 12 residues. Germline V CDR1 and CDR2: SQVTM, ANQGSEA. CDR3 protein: CSVELADNEQFF. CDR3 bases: TGCAGCGTTGAACTAGCGGACAATGAGCAGTTCTTC.

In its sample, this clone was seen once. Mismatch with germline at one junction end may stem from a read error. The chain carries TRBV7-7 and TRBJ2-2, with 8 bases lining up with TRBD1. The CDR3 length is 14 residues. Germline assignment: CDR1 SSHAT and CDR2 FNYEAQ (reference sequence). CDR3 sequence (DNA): TGTGCTAGCAGTCAGGACAGGGTAGCCGGGGAGCTGTTTTTT. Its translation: CASSQDRVAGELFF.

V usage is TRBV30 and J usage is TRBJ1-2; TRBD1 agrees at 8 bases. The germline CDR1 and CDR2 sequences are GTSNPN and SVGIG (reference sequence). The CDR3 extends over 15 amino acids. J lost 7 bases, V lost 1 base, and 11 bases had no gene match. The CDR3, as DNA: TGTGCCTGGAGTGGTATCGGGCAGGGGGCCGGTGGCTACACCTTC. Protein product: CAWSGIGQGAGGYTF. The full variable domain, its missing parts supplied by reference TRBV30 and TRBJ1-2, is SQTIHQWPATLVQPVGSPLSLECTVEGTSNPNLYWYRQAAGRGLQLLFYSVGIGQISSEVPQNLSASRPQDRQFILSSKKLLLSDSGFYLCAWSGIGQGAGGYTFGSGTRLTVV.

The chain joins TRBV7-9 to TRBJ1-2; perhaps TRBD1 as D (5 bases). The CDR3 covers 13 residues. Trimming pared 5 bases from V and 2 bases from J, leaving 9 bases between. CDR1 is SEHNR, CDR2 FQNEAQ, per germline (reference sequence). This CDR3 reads CASSQSGNYGYTF. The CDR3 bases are TGTGCCAGCAGCCAGTCAGGGAACTATGGCTACACCTTC.

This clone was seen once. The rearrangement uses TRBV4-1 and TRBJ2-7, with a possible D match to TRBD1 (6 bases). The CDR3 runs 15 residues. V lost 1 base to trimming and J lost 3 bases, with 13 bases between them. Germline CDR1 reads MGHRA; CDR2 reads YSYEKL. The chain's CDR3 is CASSQGVGGVYEQYF. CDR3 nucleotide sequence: TGCGCCAGCAGCCAAGGGGTAGGGGGTGTCTACGAGCAGTACTTC.

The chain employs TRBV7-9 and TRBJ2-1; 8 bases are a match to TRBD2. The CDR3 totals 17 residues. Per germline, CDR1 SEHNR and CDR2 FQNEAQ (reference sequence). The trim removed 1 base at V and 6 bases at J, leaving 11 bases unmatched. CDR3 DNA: TGTGCCAGCAGCTTAGGTGGGGGTAGCGGGATCGCCAATGAGCAGTTCTTC. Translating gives CASSLGGGSGIANEQFF.

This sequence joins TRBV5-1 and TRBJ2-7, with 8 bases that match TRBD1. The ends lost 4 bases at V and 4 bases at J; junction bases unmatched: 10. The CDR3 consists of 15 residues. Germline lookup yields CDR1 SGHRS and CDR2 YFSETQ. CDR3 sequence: CASSRRGQGAYEQYF. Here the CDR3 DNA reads TGCGCCAGCAGCCGGAGGGGCCAGGGGGCTTACGAGCAGTACTTC.

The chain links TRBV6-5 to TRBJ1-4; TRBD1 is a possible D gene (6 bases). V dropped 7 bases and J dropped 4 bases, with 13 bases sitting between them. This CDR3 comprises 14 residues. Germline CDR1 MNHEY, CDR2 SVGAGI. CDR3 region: CASTHRAGNEKLFF. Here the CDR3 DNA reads TGTGCCAGCACCCACAGGGCGGGTAATGAAAAACTGTTTTTT.

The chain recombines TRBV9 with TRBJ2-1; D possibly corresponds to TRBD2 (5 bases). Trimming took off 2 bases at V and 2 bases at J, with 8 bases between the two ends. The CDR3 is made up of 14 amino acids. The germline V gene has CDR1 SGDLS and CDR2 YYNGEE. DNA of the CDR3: TGTGCCAGCAGCGTCGCTAGCACCTACAATGAGCAGTTCTTC. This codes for CASSVASTYNEQFF. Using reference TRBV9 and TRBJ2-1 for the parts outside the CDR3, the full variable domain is DSGVTQTPKHLITATGQRVTLRCSPRSGDLSVYWYQQSLDQGLQFLIQYYNGEERAKGNILERFSAQQFPDLHSELNLSSLELGDSALYFCASSVASTYNEQFFGPGTRLTVL.

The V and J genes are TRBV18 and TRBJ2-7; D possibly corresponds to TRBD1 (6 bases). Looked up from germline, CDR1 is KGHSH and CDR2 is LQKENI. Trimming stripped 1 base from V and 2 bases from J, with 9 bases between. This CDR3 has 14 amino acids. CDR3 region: CASSPRDTTYEQYF. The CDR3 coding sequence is TGTGCCAGCTCACCACGGGACACCACCTACGAGCAGTACTTC.

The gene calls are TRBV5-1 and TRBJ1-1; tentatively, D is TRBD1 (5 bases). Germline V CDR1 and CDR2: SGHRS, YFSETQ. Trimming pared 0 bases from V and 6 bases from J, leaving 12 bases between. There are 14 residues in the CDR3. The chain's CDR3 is CASSLGGLGAEAFF. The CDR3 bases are TGCGCCAGCAGCTTGGGAGGATTAGGGGCTGAAGCTTTCTTT.

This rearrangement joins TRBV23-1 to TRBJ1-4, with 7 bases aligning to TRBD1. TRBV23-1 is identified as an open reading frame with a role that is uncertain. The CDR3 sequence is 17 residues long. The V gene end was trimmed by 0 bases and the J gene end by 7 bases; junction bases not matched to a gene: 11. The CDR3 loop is CASSQSGGWTYFEKLFF. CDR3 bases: TGCGCCAGCAGTCAATCAGGGGGCTGGACCTACTTTGAAAAACTGTTTTTT.

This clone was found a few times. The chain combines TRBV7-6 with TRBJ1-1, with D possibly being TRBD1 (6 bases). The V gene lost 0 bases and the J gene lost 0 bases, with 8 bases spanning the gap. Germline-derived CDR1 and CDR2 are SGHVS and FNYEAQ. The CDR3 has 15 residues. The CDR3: CASSLADRMNTEAFF. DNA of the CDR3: TGTGCCAGCAGCTTAGCGGACAGAATGAACACTGAAGCTTTCTTT.

CDR3 loop: CASSGGLAGAETQYF. CDR3 bases: TGTGCCAGCAGTGGGGGACTAGCGGGGGCAGAGACCCAGTACTTC. The rearrangement links TRBV2 to TRBJ2-5; 14 bases align to TRBD2. This CDR3 comprises 15 residues. Germline CDR1 and CDR2: SNHLY and FYNNEI. After removal of 4 bases from V and 4 bases from J, the junction contained 2 bases not matched to a gene.

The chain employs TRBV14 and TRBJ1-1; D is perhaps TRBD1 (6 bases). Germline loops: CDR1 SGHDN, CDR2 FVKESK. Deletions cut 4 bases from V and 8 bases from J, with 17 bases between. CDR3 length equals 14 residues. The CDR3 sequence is CASSRLGGGPEAFF. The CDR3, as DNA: TGTGCCAGCAGCCGCCTGGGGGGGGGCCCCGAAGCTTTCTTT.

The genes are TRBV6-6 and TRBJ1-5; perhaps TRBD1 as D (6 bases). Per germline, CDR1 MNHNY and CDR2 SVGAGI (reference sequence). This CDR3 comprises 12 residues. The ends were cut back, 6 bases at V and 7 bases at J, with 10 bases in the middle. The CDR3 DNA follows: TGTGCCAGCAGACAGGGTAGCCAGCCCCAGCATTTT. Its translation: CASRQGSQPQHF.

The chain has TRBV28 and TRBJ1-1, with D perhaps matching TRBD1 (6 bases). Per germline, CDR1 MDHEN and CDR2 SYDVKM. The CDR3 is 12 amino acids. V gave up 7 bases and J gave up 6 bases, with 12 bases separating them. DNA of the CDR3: TGTGCCAGCATTACAGGGAGGGCTGAAGCTTTCTTT. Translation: CASITGRAEAFF.

The CDR3 reads CASSPWTSGSWSETGELFF. The CDR3 DNA reads TGCGCCAGCAGCCCCTGGACTAGCGGGAGCTGGTCGGAGACCGGGGAGCTGTTTTTT. The genes are TRBV5-1 and TRBJ2-2; TRBD2 aligns across 13 bases. This CDR3 is built from 19 residues. V dropped 4 bases and J dropped 5; count of bases not matched to a gene: 14. CDR1 is SGHRS and CDR2 is YFSETQ in the germline V gene.

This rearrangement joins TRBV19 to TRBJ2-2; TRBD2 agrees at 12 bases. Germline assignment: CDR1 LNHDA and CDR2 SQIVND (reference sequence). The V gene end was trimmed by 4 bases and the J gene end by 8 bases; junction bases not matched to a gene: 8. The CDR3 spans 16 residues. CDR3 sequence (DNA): TGTGCCAGTAGTAGACTAGCGGGAGTCAATAGGGGGGAGCTGTTTTTT. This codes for CASSRLAGVNRGELFF.

CDR3 nucleotides: TGTGCCAGTAGTATACAGGGGAGCTACGAGCAGTACTTC. Translating it yields CASSIQGSYEQYF. This sequence joins TRBV19 and TRBJ2-7; perhaps TRBD1 as D (6 bases). Trimming took off 2 bases at V and 3 bases at J, with 8 bases between the two ends. The CDR3 covers 13 residues. Germline V gives CDR1 LNHDA, CDR2 SQIVND (reference sequence).

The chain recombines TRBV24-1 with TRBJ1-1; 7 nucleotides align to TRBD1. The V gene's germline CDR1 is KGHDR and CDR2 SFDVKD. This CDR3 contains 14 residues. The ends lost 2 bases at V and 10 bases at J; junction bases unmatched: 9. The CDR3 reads CATSDSPPGQRAFF. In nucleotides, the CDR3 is TGTGCCACCAGTGATTCCCCCCCGGGACAGAGAGCTTTCTTT.

The CDR3 here is CASGNIAGGSNEQFF. DNA for the CDR3: TGTGCTAGTGGGAACATAGCGGGAGGGAGCAATGAGCAGTTCTTC. This chain links TRBV12-5 with TRBJ2-1, with 11 bases lining up with TRBD2. The CDR3 has 15 residues. J gave up 6 bases and V 6 bases, and 7 bases lay outside the gene matches. CDR1 and CDR2 (germline): LGHNT, FRNRAP.

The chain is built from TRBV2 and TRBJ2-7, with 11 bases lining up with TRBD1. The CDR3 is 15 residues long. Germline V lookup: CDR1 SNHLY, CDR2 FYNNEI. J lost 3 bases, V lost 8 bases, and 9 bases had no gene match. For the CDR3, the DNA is TGTGCCAGCGGACTTACCGGGACAGGGGGCTACGAGCAGTACTTC. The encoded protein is CASGLTGTGGYEQYF.

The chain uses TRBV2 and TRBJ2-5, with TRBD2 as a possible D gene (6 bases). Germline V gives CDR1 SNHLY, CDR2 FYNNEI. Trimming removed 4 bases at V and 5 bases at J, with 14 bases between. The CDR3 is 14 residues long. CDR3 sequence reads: CASSGRGSAETQYF. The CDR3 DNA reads TGTGCCAGCAGTGGGAGGGGTTCAGCGGAGACCCAGTACTTC.

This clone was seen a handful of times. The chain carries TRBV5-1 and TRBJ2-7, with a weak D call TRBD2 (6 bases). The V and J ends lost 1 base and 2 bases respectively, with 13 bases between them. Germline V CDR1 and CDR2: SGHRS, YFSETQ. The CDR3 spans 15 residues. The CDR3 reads CASSLSVAEPYEQYF. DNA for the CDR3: TGCGCCAGCAGCTTGTCGGTAGCGGAACCCTACGAGCAGTACTTC.